Sequencing of this T cell receptor (beta chain) was carried out in a study of chemoradiotherapy in HPV16-positive cancers. The overall study: Two HPV16-positive patients' cells yielded candidate HPV-specific clones and common motifs.

Worth noting for this clone: Its antigen is not identified.

The V and J ends lost 4 bases and 3 bases respectively, with 16 bases between them. This CDR3 is 15 amino acids long. CDR1 and CDR2 (germline): SGDLS, YYNGEE. TCRdb's table, derived via immunoSEQ multiplex PCR, lists solely in-frame clones and lacks some. The table has under 70,000 clones, more than 75% seen once. Findings of the study overall: Non-HPV-specific T cells did not expand in tumors during treatment, whereas candidate HPV-specific clones and E7-related motifs did.

Samples were taken several times over chemoradiotherapy. The V call is TRBV9, the J call TRBJ1-1; the D gene is possibly TRBD1 (5 bases). This specimen consisted of blood, obtained from a patient who underwent chemoradiotherapy. This TCR was recovered from a human donor with HPV-associated anogenital cancer. CDR3 DNA sequence: TGTGCCAGCAGCCCAGTAGGCAGGGAAGACACTGAAGCTTTCTTT. Encoded protein: CASSPVGREDTEAFF.